The rows below give T cell receptor beta chains drawn from one sample of a study of blood T cell repertoires in COVID-19. Assay: immunoSEQ multiplex PCR; the TCRdb copy retains only in-frame clones and omits some. There are 9,500 to 13,000 clones in the sample; 80% to 90% occur only once, and over 5.5% lies in the top ten. Material: peripheral blood. Every receptor here comes from a human donor in a cohort sampled during active COVID-19. The CDR3 runs from the conserved cysteine through the conserved F or W. Each record gives: J gene, D gene, clone size, V gene, CDR3 DNA, CDR3 protein. D genes are given only for firm matches. Clone size appears in some rows only: once, few, many, or a class for an expanded clone.

>TRBJ2-2|-|-|TRBV3-1/TRBV3-2
TGTGCCAGCAGTCCCTCGGACTTGGGAAACACCGGGGAGCTGTTTTTT
CASSPSDLGNTGELFF
>TRBJ1-2|-|once|TRBV9
TGTGCCAGCAGCGTAGCAAGGGGAAATGGCTACACCTTC
CASSVARGNGYTF
>TRBJ2-1|-|-|TRBV24-1
TGTGCCACCAGTCGGGACTCCCCCTACAATGAGCAGTTCTTC
CATSRDSPYNEQFF
>TRBJ2-3|-|-|TRBV5-1
TGCGCCAGCAGCTTGGGAGGCGGAGGGGCAGATACGCAGTATTTT
CASSLGGGGADTQYF
>TRBJ2-3|TRBD2|-|TRBV7-9
TGTGCCAGCAGCCTTCCCCTAGCGGGGGGCGCAGATACGCAGTATTTT
CASSLPLAGGADTQYF
>TRBJ1-2|TRBD1|-|TRBV28
TGTGCCAGCAGGAACCGGGACAGGGGCTATGGCTACACCTTC
CASRNRDRGYGYTF
>TRBJ2-7|TRBD1|few|TRBV28
TGTGCCAGCAGTAGACAGGGTATCGAGCAGTACTTC
CASSRQGIEQYF
>TRBJ2-2|-|-|TRBV24-1
TGTGCCACCAGTGATATAGGCAGGGTGGCCGCCGGGGAGCTGTTTTTT
CATSDIGRVAAGELFF
>TRBJ2-5|-|-|TRBV10-3
TGTGCCATCAGCGTGGAGAGTTCAGAGACCCAGTACTTC
CAISVESSETQYF
>TRBJ1-6|-|few|TRBV27
TGTGCCAGCAGTTCGAAGAGATCTAATTCACCCCTCCACTTT
CASSSKRSNSPLHF
>TRBJ2-1|-|-|TRBV19
TGTGCCAGTAGTACCCAGGGGAGTATGTACAATGAGCAGTTCTTC
CASSTQGSMYNEQFF
>TRBJ1-2|-|-|TRBV11-2
TGTGCCAGCAGCTTAGTGGGGGGGTATGGCTACACCTTC
CASSLVGGYGYTF
>TRBJ2-7|TRBD1|-|TRBV5-1
TGCGCCAGCAGCTTCGATCGGACAGGGGAAGGCTACGAGCAGTACTTC
CASSFDRTGEGYEQYF
>TRBJ2-2|TRBD1|-|TRBV5-1
TGCGCCAGCAGCCCGGGACAGGGGGCAGACACCGGGGAGCTGTTTTTT
CASSPGQGADTGELFF
>TRBJ1-6|-|-|TRBV18
TGTGCCAGCTCAGGGGTCGGGACCTATAATTCACCCCTCCACTTT
CASSGVGTYNSPLHF